The sample holds a few counts of the clone carrying this T cell receptor beta chain. Original data processing: The authors estimated nucleated cell counts from reference gene primer amplification. TCRdb keeps only in-frame clones here, not all; method: immunoSEQ multiplex PCR. V and J calls and clone size are those listed in that table; D and trimming were worked out from the DNA. Of some 250,000 clones listed, about 68% are singletons. The sample belongs to a study of blood T cell repertoires in COVID-19. Study context: Specimens from acute and convalescent COVID-19 originated in the United States, Italy and Spain. T cells, B-cell-depleted T cells, or PBMCs provided the cDNA or gDNA that served as material.

Material for sequencing was peripheral blood. The TCR sequence derives from an elderly woman with acute or convalescent COVID-19.

CDR3 protein: CASSPAGFPQETQYF. The CDR3 nucleotides are TGTGCCAGCAGCCCTGCAGGTTTCCCACAAGAGACCCAGTACTTC. The chain carries TRBV11-2 and TRBJ2-5; the D is unclear. The CDR3 totals 15 residues. The germline CDR1 and CDR2 sequences are SGHAT and FQNNGV. Trimming stripped 5 bases from V and 2 bases from J, with 15 bases between.